These T cell receptor beta chains were read from a single sample in a study of T cells expressing NK-cell markers. TCRdb reprocessed the 5' RACE reads and stores each CDR3 protein as one record, lacking DNA. This table lists 300,000 or so distinct CDR3 sequences. The sample was blood T cells: a sorted CD56 or NKG2C T cell subset, CD4+ or CD8+ T cells, or bulk PBMC T cells (not recorded which). All receptors come from a woman between 18 and 69 years old in good health. Each CDR3 is given with its conserved first and last residue.

CDR3aa: CSAVPPGIIFKNIQYF; len: 16; v_gene: TRBV20-1; j_gene: TRBJ2-4
CDR3aa: CASSGVWAFDNEQFF; len: 15; v_gene: TRBV12-3/TRBV12-4; j_gene: TRBJ2-1
CDR3aa: CAIRGTSGNPTDTQYF; len: 16; v_gene: TRBV10-3; j_gene: TRBJ2-3
CDR3aa: CASSLEWQSTDTQYF; len: 15; v_gene: TRBV11-2; j_gene: TRBJ2-3
CDR3aa: CASSQVATGGNYGYTF; len: 16; v_gene: TRBV4-3; j_gene: TRBJ1-2
CDR3aa: CASSQGGGRSNEQFF; len: 15; v_gene: TRBV4-1; j_gene: TRBJ2-1
CDR3aa: CASSYSEANLPTGELFF; len: 17; v_gene: TRBV6-2/TRBV6-3; j_gene: TRBJ2-2
CDR3aa: CASSLVQKGAIQYF; len: 14; v_gene: TRBV11-2; j_gene: TRBJ2-4
CDR3aa: CASSQALQRIEKLFF; len: 15; v_gene: TRBV4-1; j_gene: TRBJ1-4
CDR3aa: CASSGTGGSTGELFF; len: 15; v_gene: TRBV7-6; j_gene: TRBJ2-2
CDR3aa: CSVERQNTDTQYF; len: 13; v_gene: TRBV29-1; j_gene: TRBJ2-3
CDR3aa: CASSPGRTATNEKLFF; len: 16; v_gene: TRBV18; j_gene: TRBJ1-4
CDR3aa: CASSLRGATEAFF; len: 13; v_gene: TRBV12-3/TRBV12-4; j_gene: TRBJ1-1
CDR3aa: CASSRGRPPPSYEQYF; len: 16; v_gene: TRBV18; j_gene: TRBJ2-7
CDR3aa: CSVGVREKLFF; len: 11; v_gene: TRBV29-1; j_gene: TRBJ1-4
CDR3aa: CASSAKGSLVYEQYF; len: 15; v_gene: TRBV18; j_gene: TRBJ2-7
CDR3aa: CASSRGRSGGANEQFF; len: 16; v_gene: TRBV6-1; j_gene: TRBJ2-1
CDR3aa: CASSLIGGDSSYEQYF; len: 16; v_gene: TRBV7-7; j_gene: TRBJ2-7
CDR3aa: CASSLSAGTEAFF; len: 13; v_gene: TRBV12-3/TRBV12-4; j_gene: TRBJ1-1
CDR3aa: CASSVGEDRPLHF; len: 13; v_gene: TRBV9; j_gene: TRBJ1-6
CDR3aa: CASSAQGGAQPQHF; len: 14; v_gene: TRBV12-3/TRBV12-4; j_gene: TRBJ1-5
CDR3aa: CASSPFTGAGANVLTF; len: 16; v_gene: TRBV18; j_gene: TRBJ2-6
CDR3aa: CATSRESGELFF; len: 12; v_gene: TRBV15; j_gene: TRBJ2-2
CDR3aa: CASSYPGQGETQYF; len: 14; v_gene: TRBV6-2/TRBV6-3; j_gene: TRBJ2-5
CDR3aa: CASSQAPGANEKLFF; len: 15; v_gene: TRBV4-3; j_gene: TRBJ1-4
CDR3aa: CAWSVTGLHGSPLHF; len: 15; v_gene: TRBV30; j_gene: TRBJ1-6
CDR3aa: CANSYGWGSNQPQHF; len: 15; v_gene: TRBV6-2/TRBV6-3; j_gene: TRBJ1-5
CDR3aa: CASSQEGALNEQFF; len: 14; v_gene: TRBV4-1; j_gene: TRBJ2-1
CDR3aa: CSVEARCCRTARASYEQYF; len: 19; v_gene: TRBV29-1; j_gene: TRBJ2-7
CDR3aa: CASSLTTGLSYEQYF; len: 15; v_gene: TRBV7-2; j_gene: TRBJ2-7
CDR3aa: CASSSRQGAGWNEQFF; len: 16; v_gene: TRBV7-2; j_gene: TRBJ2-1
CDR3aa: CASSSGVSDTQYF; len: 13; v_gene: TRBV5-1; j_gene: TRBJ2-3
CDR3aa: CASSLDRTGSTDTQYF; len: 16; v_gene: TRBV7-3; j_gene: TRBJ2-3
CDR3aa: CSARERDRGSNQPQHF; len: 16; v_gene: TRBV20-1; j_gene: TRBJ1-5
CDR3aa: CASSLVGISTDTQYF; len: 15; v_gene: TRBV7-2; j_gene: TRBJ2-3
CDR3aa: CASTPGVYNSPLHF; len: 14; v_gene: TRBV9; j_gene: TRBJ1-6
CDR3aa: CASSRTGGNQPQHF; len: 14; v_gene: TRBV6-1; j_gene: TRBJ1-5
CDR3aa: CASSLSSDTQYF; len: 12; v_gene: TRBV5-1; j_gene: TRBJ2-3
CDR3aa: CSVASGGPRLSETQYF; len: 16; v_gene: TRBV29-1; j_gene: TRBJ2-5
CDR3aa: CSVRVQEDSNQPQHF; len: 15; v_gene: TRBV29-1; j_gene: TRBJ1-5
CDR3aa: CASSLDSGGLSFEQFF; len: 16; v_gene: TRBV5-4; j_gene: TRBJ2-1
CDR3aa: CASRSTGVYGYTF; len: 13; v_gene: TRBV12-3/TRBV12-4; j_gene: TRBJ1-2
CDR3aa: CASSLRDTSSNTGELFF; len: 17; v_gene: TRBV4-3; j_gene: TRBJ2-2
CDR3aa: CSTERGRTDTQYF; len: 13; v_gene: TRBV20-1; j_gene: TRBJ2-3
CDR3aa: CSADDQGAKGNQPQHF; len: 16; v_gene: TRBV20-1; j_gene: TRBJ1-5
CDR3aa: CASSPRGSLTDTQYF; len: 15; v_gene: TRBV5-1; j_gene: TRBJ2-3
CDR3aa: CASSQEVAGRRGEQFF; len: 16; v_gene: TRBV4-2; j_gene: TRBJ2-1
CDR3aa: CASSHTGEDGYTF; len: 13; v_gene: TRBV4-3; j_gene: TRBJ1-2
CDR3aa: CASSLGLAGRAEQFF; len: 15; v_gene: TRBV5-6; j_gene: TRBJ2-1